The rows below give T cell receptor beta chains drawn from one sample of a study of CD8+ T cells in alopecia areata. Method: immunoSEQ multiplex PCR; TCRdb's copy keeps in-frame clones and lacks some. The sample shows approximately 59,000 clones, around half of them seen only once. The material sequenced was CD8+ T cells sorted from blood, taken at week 0. Receptor source: a human donor with alopecia areata. CDR3s include the opening cysteine and the closing phenylalanine or tryptophan. The order of the fields is CDR3 length, V gene, J gene, D gene, clone size, CDR3 DNA, CDR3 protein. The D gene is left open where the match is weak. The size of a clone is reported for some rows only, either as once, few or many, or as a class for expanded clones.

>13|TRBV29-1|TRBJ2-5|TRBD2|few
TGCAGCGCAACGCTCGGGCTAGCGGGAGGGCAGTACTTC
CSATLGLAGGQYF
>14|TRBV7-8|TRBJ2-7|TRBD2|-
TGTGCCAGCAGCTTGGGTCTAGCGGGTTACGAGCAGTACTTC
CASSLGLAGYEQYF
>16|TRBV9|TRBJ2-1|TRBD2|-
TGTGCCAGCAGCGCGGGAGGGCGCGGGGCGTACAATGAGCAGTTCTTC
CASSAGGRGAYNEQFF
>17|TRBV4-1|TRBJ2-2|-|-
TGCGCCAGCAGCCAAGATTATCAAGCGGCGAACACCGGGGAGCTGTTTTTT
CASSQDYQAANTGELFF
>14|TRBV6-5|TRBJ2-7|-|-
TGTGCCAGCAGGGCCGGGACACCCACCTACGAGCAGTACTTC
CASRAGTPTYEQYF
>12|TRBV7-9|TRBJ2-7|-|-
TGTGCCAGCAGCAAAGAGGTATACGAGCAGTACTTC
CASSKEVYEQYF
>15|TRBV7-9|TRBJ1-5|TRBD1|few
TGTGCCAGCAGCTCCTCCGACAGGGACGATCAGCCCCAGCATTTT
CASSSSDRDDQPQHF
>14|TRBV27|TRBJ2-7|-|-
TGTGCCAGCAGTTTGAAGGCGATATCCTACGAGCAGTACTTC
CASSLKAISYEQYF
>15|TRBV19|TRBJ2-1|TRBD2|-
TGTGCCAGTAGCCCTAGCGGGAGTTCCTACAATGAGCAGTTCTTC
CASSPSGSSYNEQFF
>19|TRBV15|TRBJ2-1|TRBD2|-
TGTGCCACCAGCAGAGAGGTTAGCGGGAGGGCCAGGTCCTACAATGAGCAGTTCTTC
CATSREVSGRARSYNEQFF
>14|TRBV9|TRBJ2-1|-|-
TGTGCCAGCAGCCACTCGACTTCCTTCAATGAGCAGTTCTTC
CASSHSTSFNEQFF
>14|TRBV11-2|TRBJ2-5|-|once
TGTGCCAGCAGCTTAGGCGGAGGGGAGGAGACCCAGTACTTC
CASSLGGGEETQYF
>13|TRBV9|TRBJ2-7|-|-
TGTGCCAGCAGCTCTCGGGTTGGCTACGAGCAGTACTTC
CASSSRVGYEQYF
>14|TRBV11-2|TRBJ2-7|-|-
TGTGCCAGCAGCTTAGATCCCCCTTTGGACGAGCAGTACTTC
CASSLDPPLDEQYF
>16|TRBV2|TRBJ2-7|TRBD1|-
TGTGCCAGCGACAGGGGCCGCAAACCCGATACCTACGAGCAGTACTTC
CASDRGRKPDTYEQYF
>13|TRBV9|TRBJ1-1|-|few
TGTGCCAGCAGCGTAGCTACAGCTTCAGAAGCTTTCTTT
CASSVATASEAFF
>14|TRBV19|TRBJ2-1|-|-
TGTGCCTGCGACAGCGGACGCTCCTACAATGAGCAGTTCTTC
CACDSGRSYNEQFF
>18|TRBV6-1|TRBJ2-1|TRBD2|-
TGTGCCAGCAGTGATAGATCTAGCGGGAGCTCCACCTACAATGAGCAGTTCTTC
CASSDRSSGSSTYNEQFF